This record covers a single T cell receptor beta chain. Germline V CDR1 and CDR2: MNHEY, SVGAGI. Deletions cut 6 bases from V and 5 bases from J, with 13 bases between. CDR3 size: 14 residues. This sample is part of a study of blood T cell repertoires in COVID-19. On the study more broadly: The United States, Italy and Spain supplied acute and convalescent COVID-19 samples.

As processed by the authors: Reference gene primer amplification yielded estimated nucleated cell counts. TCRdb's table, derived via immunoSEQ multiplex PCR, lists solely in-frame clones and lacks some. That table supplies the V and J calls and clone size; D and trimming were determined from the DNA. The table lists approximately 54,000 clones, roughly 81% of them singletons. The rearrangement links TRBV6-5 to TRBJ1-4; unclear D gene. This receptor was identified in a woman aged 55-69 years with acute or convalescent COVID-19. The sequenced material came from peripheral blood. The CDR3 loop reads CASSWTAQNEKLFF. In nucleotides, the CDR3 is TGTGCCAGCAGCTGGACTGCGCAGAATGAAAAACTGTTTTTT.